The clone carrying this T cell receptor (beta chain) has ten or more counts. Its antigen is as yet unknown. The sample belongs to a study of T-cell reconstitution after alpha-beta-depleted transplantation in children. Overall study findings and caveats: Surviving thymic progenitors and recipient T cells were the source of high TCRbeta diversity at day 60 in some patients. Roughly two months post-transplant, alpha-beta T cells reportedly originated from several hundred graft clones that had expanded.

CDR1 and CDR2 from the germline V gene are MNHNS and SASEGT. The V end lost 5 bases, the J end lost 5 bases, and 19 bases lay between the germline ends. The CDR3 consists of 15 residues. Unique molecular identifiers were used in preparing the TCRbeta library. A single record per CDR3 protein comes from TCRdb applying MiXCR to the PCR reads. The sample lists approximately 8,700 distinct CDR3 sequences, about 14% occurring once. V gene TRBV6-1 combines with J gene TRBJ2-7; D not certain. The specimen was PBMCs, mostly from graft donor cells, collected 60 days after TCRalphabeta/CD19-depleted stem cell transplant. This TCR derives from a male patient between 10 and 17 years old who had a stem cell transplant for acute lymphoblastic leukemia, so the T cells may come from the graft donor. This CDR3 is CASSRKYRLINEQYF. The CDR3 coding sequence is TGTGCCAGCAGTAGGAAGTATCGGTTGATCAACGAGCAGTACTTC.